In its sample, the clone carrying this T cell receptor (beta chain) was seen a few times. What it binds is not known. The sample belongs to a study of cytomegalovirus exposure and HLA in healthy donors. Study-level points and caveats: With high specificity and sensitivity, the classifier reportedly diagnosed cytomegalovirus status. In a later analysis, a missense DCLRE1C variant was linked to TCR beta V- and J-gene trimming. The authors judged a highly shared variant cluster likely a sequencing artifact.

Amplification used 60 Vbeta primers and 13 Jbeta primers. Method: immunoSEQ multiplex PCR; TCRdb's copy keeps in-frame clones and lacks some. The profile shows tens of thousands of clones, approximately 81% of them singletons. Specimen: PBMCs. This receptor was taken from a woman under 40 in good health and CMV-seronegative.

Here the CDR3 reads CASKGQGGQPQHF. CDR3 nucleotide sequence: TGTGCCAGCAAAGGACAGGGAGGTCAGCCCCAGCATTTT. J is TRBJ1-5 and V is TRBV2, with 8 bases that match TRBD1. The CDR3 spans 13 residues. Germline CDR1 and CDR2: SNHLY and FYNNEI. V shed 7 bases, J shed 6 bases, and the junction held 5 bases outside the gene matches.